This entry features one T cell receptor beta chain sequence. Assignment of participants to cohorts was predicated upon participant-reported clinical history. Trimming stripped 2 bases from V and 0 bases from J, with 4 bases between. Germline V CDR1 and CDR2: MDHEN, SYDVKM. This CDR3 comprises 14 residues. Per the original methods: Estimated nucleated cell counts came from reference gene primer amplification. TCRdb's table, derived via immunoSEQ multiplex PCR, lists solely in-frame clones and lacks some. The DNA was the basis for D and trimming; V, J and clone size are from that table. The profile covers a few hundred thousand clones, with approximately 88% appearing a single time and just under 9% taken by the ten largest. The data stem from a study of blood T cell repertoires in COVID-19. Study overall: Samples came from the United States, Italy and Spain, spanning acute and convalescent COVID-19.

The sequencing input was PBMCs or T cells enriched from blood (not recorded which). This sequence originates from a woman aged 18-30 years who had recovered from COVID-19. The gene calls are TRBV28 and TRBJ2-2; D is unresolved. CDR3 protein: CASSLPTNTGELFF. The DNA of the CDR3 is TGTGCCAGCAGTTTACCAACGAACACCGGGGAGCTGTTTTTT. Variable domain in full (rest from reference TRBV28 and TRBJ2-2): DVKVTQSSRYLVKRTGEKVFLECVQDMDHENMFWYRQDPGLGLRLIYFSYDVKMKEKGDIPEGYSVSREKKERFSLILESASTNQTSMYLCASSLPTNTGELFFGEGSRLTVL.